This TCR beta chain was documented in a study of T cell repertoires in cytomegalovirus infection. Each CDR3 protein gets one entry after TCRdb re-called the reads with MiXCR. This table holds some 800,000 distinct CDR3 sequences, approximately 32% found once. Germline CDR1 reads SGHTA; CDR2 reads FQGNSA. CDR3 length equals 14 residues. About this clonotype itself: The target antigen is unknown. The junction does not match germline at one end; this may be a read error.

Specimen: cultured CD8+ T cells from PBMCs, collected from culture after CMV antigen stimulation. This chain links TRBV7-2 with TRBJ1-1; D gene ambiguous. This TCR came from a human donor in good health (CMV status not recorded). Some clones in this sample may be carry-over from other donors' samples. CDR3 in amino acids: CVSSGEGEVMPAFF. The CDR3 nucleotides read TGTGTCAGCTCTGGTGAAGGTGAGGTAATGCCAGCTTTCTTT.